Listed below are T cell receptor beta chains from one sample, sequenced in a study of human T cells and chemical hapten exposure. Via MiXCR, TCRdb re-called the RACE reads, giving one row per CDR3 protein. The sample has about 400,000 distinct CDR3 sequences; roughly 6.3% are singletons. Sequenced here: whole blood, sampled in connection with sensitization to the hapten diphenylcyclopropenone (DPC). The receptors originated from a woman younger than 35 with alopecia areata. Some clones in this sample may be carry-over from other donors' samples. Each CDR3 is given with its conserved first and last residue. D genes are given only for firm matches. Rows give clone size only sometimes, using once, few, many, or a class for an expanded clone.

clone size	V gene	J gene	D gene	CDR3 DNA	CDR3 protein
.	TRBV11-3	TRBJ1-4	.	TGTGCCAGCAGCTTAGATCTCCCGGGGCCTAATGAAAAACTGTTTTTT	CASSLDLPGPNEKLFF
few	TRBV27	TRBJ2-7	.	TGTGCCAGCAGTCCCCCACAGGGTACCTACGAGCAGTACTTC	CASSPPQGTYEQYF
few	TRBV9	TRBJ2-5	.	TGTGCCAGCAGCGCGTTCTTCGAGCCCGAGACCCAGTACTTC	CASSAFFEPETQYF
few	TRBV27	TRBJ1-2	.	TGTGCCAGCAGTTTATTTCAGGGGTATTATGGCTACACCTTC	CASSLFQGYYGYTF
.	TRBV6-2/TRBV6-3	TRBJ1-6	TRBD1	TGTGCCAGCAGCCGTGGACAGGGTTTTTCACCCCTCCACTTT	CASSRGQGFSPLHF
many	TRBV6-2/TRBV6-3	TRBJ1-2	.	TGTGCCAGCAGTCCCGGTTCCGTGCCACACTATGGCTACACCTTC	CASSPGSVPHYGYTF
.	TRBV20-1	TRBJ2-3	.	TGCAGTGCTAGAGCCCCAAGGAGCGCGGGTCGCACAGATACGCAGTATTTT	CSARAPRSAGRTDTQYF
many	TRBV27	TRBJ1-2	TRBD1	TGTGCCAGCAGATTCCCTCGACAGGGGGTCAGCAAGGACTATGGCTACACCTTC	CASRFPRQGVSKDYGYTF
.	TRBV5-1	TRBJ2-7	TRBD1	TGCGCCAGCAGCTTGAGGGGACAGTTCTACGAGCAGTACTTC	CASSLRGQFYEQYF
many	TRBV5-1	TRBJ1-4	TRBD1	TGCGCCAGCAGCCCCTGGACAGGATCGAATGAAAAACTGTTTTTT	CASSPWTGSNEKLFF
many	TRBV3-1	TRBJ2-1	.	TGTGCCAGCAGCCAAGCTTTTTTCGCGGCAGGTAAACAAAGGGAGCAGTTCTTC	CASSQAFFAAGKQREQFF
few	TRBV18	TRBJ2-3	TRBD1	TGTGCCAGCTCACGACAGGGCGCAGATACGCAGTATTTT	CASSRQGADTQYF
few	TRBV5-1	TRBJ1-6	.	TGCGCCAGCAGCTTGGATATCGCACCCCTCCACTTT	CASSLDIAPLHF
many	TRBV7-9	TRBJ1-6	TRBD1	TGTGCCAGCAGCACCGGACAGGCTCCGAGCTCCTATAATTCACCCCTCCACTTT	CASSTGQAPSSYNSPLHF
few	TRBV20-1	TRBJ1-5	.	TGCAGTGCTCGGGACAACAATCAGCCCCAGCATTTT	CSARDNNQPQHF
.	TRBV5-1	TRBJ1-4	.	TGCGCCAGCAGCTTGGCCGGGGGAGAAATGAATGAAAAACTGTTTTTT	CASSLAGGEMNEKLFF
few	TRBV5-5	TRBJ2-5	.	TGTGCCAGCAGCAATGGCGTGGGCCTAGAGACCCAGTACTTC	CASSNGVGLETQYF
.	TRBV4-3	TRBJ1-5	.	TGCGCCAGCAGCCAGTCGGACAGTTCGAATCAGCCCCAGCATTTT	CASSQSDSSNQPQHF
.	TRBV28	TRBJ2-1	.	TGTGCCAGCAGTTTATACGACAATGAGCAGTTCTTC	CASSLYDNEQFF
many	TRBV10-2	TRBJ1-2	.	TGCGCCAGCAATCCGAAAGGGGTAAACTATGGCTACACCTTC	CASNPKGVNYGYTF
many	TRBV7-9	TRBJ2-7	TRBD2	TGTGCCAGCAGCTTTGAGGACGGGGGGTCCGAGCAGTACTTC	CASSFEDGGSEQYF
many	TRBV7-9	TRBJ1-4	.	TGTGCCAGCAGCTTAGTCGTAGTGACTAATGAAAAACTGTTTTTT	CASSLVVVTNEKLFF
.	TRBV10-3	TRBJ2-4	.	TGTGCCAAGATCCGGCCTAACGGACAGCGATCCAAAAACATTCAGTACTTC	CAKIRPNGQRSKNIQYF
.	TRBV12-3/TRBV12-4	TRBJ1-1	.	TGTGCCAGCAGTTTGGCTTCAGATGTTGAAGCTTTCTTT	CASSLASDVEAFF
many	TRBV7-9	TRBJ1-1	.	TGTGCCAGCACCGTGACCCGCAGGGACGTTGAAGCTTTCTTT	CASTVTRRDVEAFF
few	TRBV4-3	TRBJ1-2	.	TGCGCCAGCAGCACCTATACAGGTTCCTATGGCTACACCTTC	CASSTYTGSYGYTF
many	TRBV4-2	TRBJ1-5	.	TGTGCCAGCAGCCAAGAACAGACATCTAATCAGCCCCAGCATTTT	CASSQEQTSNQPQHF
.	TRBV28	TRBJ2-5	.	TGTGCCAGTACAAGGGAGTGGGGGCTCCAAGAGACCCAGTACTTC	CASTREWGLQETQYF
.	TRBV20-1	TRBJ1-2	.	TGCAGTGCGAAACCAGGGGTTTTCTATGGCTACACCTTC	CSAKPGVFYGYTF
.	TRBV7-8	TRBJ2-3	.	TGTGCCAGCAGCCTCCCGACGGGGCGCACAGATACGCAGTATTTT	CASSLPTGRTDTQYF
few	TRBV20-1	TRBJ2-7	.	TGCAGTGCCAGGACAATAACCTACGAGCAGTACTTC	CSARTITYEQYF
.	TRBV6-6	TRBJ2-5	TRBD1	TGTGCCAGCAGCCCTTCCGTACAGGGGTTGGAGACCCAGTACTTC	CASSPSVQGLETQYF
many	TRBV20-1	TRBJ1-1	.	TGCAGTGCTAGACAACCGGGCACTGAAGCTTTCTTT	CSARQPGTEAFF
many	TRBV6-1	TRBJ1-4	TRBD1	TGTGCCAGCAGGAAACAGGGGACTAATGAAAAACTGTTTTTT	CASRKQGTNEKLFF
many	TRBV29-1	TRBJ1-1	.	TGCAGCGTTGACAGGGCGAACACTGAAGCTTTCTTT	CSVDRANTEAFF
many	TRBV9	TRBJ1-2	TRBD1	TGTGCCAGCAGCGTAGGGGGACAGGGGTACTATGGCTACACCTTC	CASSVGGQGYYGYTF
few	TRBV5-1	TRBJ1-5	.	TGCGCCAGCAGCTTGGCCGGGGGGGAGTCTCAGCCCCAGCATTTT	CASSLAGGESQPQHF
.	TRBV2	TRBJ1-2	.	TGTGCCAGCAGTGAAGCAAAGATAGCTGGCTACACCTTC	CASSEAKIAGYTF
many	TRBV28	TRBJ1-6	.	TGTGCCAGCAGTCTGGTTCCTTCACCCCTCCACTTT	CASSLVPSPLHF
many	TRBV20-1	TRBJ2-3	TRBD2	TGCAGTGCCAATAGCGGGGGGACTCGGCGAGATACGCAGTATTTT	CSANSGGTRRDTQYF
many	TRBV6-5	TRBJ1-2	.	TGTGCCAGCAGTTCCCCGGGTCTGGGAGGCTATGGCTACACCTTC	CASSSPGLGGYGYTF
many	TRBV12-3/TRBV12-4	TRBJ2-3	TRBD2	TGTGCCAGCAGTTTTCGCGGGGGAGGAACAGATACGCAGTATTTT	CASSFRGGGTDTQYF
many	TRBV4-1	TRBJ1-5	TRBD1	TGCGCCAGCAGCCAAGACATTACCCTCGACAGGGGCGGCAATCAGCCCCAGCATTTT	CASSQDITLDRGGNQPQHF
many	TRBV20-1	TRBJ2-7	TRBD1	TGCAGTGCTAGAGATCGGACAGGACGACTCAACGAGCAGTACTTC	CSARDRTGRLNEQYF
many	TRBV29-1	TRBJ1-5	.	TGCAGCGTTAAAGGGTCGGGGCAGCCCCAGCATTTT	CSVKGSGQPQHF
.	TRBV10-3	TRBJ1-1	.	TGTGCCATCAGTGTGGGACGGGAGGGAACTGAAGCTTTCTTT	CAISVGREGTEAFF
few	TRBV3-1	TRBJ1-2	TRBD1	TGTGCCAGCAGCCACGCCACACAGGGGTTAGACTATGGCTACACCTTC	CASSHATQGLDYGYTF
many	TRBV2	TRBJ1-1	.	TGTGCCAGCAGTGAGGCACGCCAGAACACTGAAGCTTTCTTT	CASSEARQNTEAFF
many	TRBV19	TRBJ1-2	TRBD1	TGTGCCAGTAGCCTTGGCTGGGACAGTGCTAACTATGGCTACACCTTC	CASSLGWDSANYGYTF
many	TRBV14	TRBJ1-1	.	TGTGCCAGCAGCCAAGCTGGGACGGTGAACACTGAAGCTTTCTTT	CASSQAGTVNTEAFF
many	TRBV29-1	TRBJ2-1	TRBD2	TGCAGCGTGACATCGGGACTAGCGGCCTCCTACAATGAGCAGTTCTTC	CSVTSGLAASYNEQFF
.	TRBV2	TRBJ2-6	.	TGTGCCAGCAGTGAAAGATCGGGAATCCCCCTCCTGACTTTC	CASSERSGIPLLTF
.	TRBV4-3	TRBJ1-4	.	TGCGCCAGCAGCCCCCTCCGGGCGGCCAATGAAAAACTGTTTTTT	CASSPLRAANEKLFF
.	TRBV7-6	TRBJ1-5	.	TGTGCCAGCAGCTTAGCGTTCGAGGGGGTTGGAACATATAGCAATCAGCCCCAGCATTTT	CASSLAFEGVGTYSNQPQHF
many	TRBV7-9	TRBJ1-4	.	TGTGCCAGCAGGACCAACAGGGAGAGACTGTTTTTT	CASRTNRERLFF
many	TRBV6-5	TRBJ2-1	TRBD1	TGTGCCAGCAGGGATAACCGGGACAGCTACAATGAGCAGTTCTTC	CASRDNRDSYNEQFF
.	TRBV7-9	TRBJ1-2	.	TGTGCCAGCACCGACGAAGACATTAACTATGGCTACACCTTC	CASTDEDINYGYTF